The 14 T cell receptor beta chains below all came from one sample that was sequenced in a study of T-cell reconstitution after alpha-beta-depleted transplantation in children. Preparation of the TCRbeta library involved a method that used unique molecular identifiers. TCRdb fed the PCR reads into MiXCR, producing one record per CDR3 protein. The data show roughly 220,000 distinct CDR3 sequences, approximately 8.4% seen once. The specimen comprised PBMCs, mostly from graft donor cells, sampled 360 days after TCRalphabeta/CD19-depleted stem cell transplant. The receptors were sampled from a male patient between 2 and 9 years old who had a stem cell transplant for acute myeloid leukemia, so the T cells may come from the graft donor.

The J gene is TRBJ2-7, the V gene TRBV6-2 or TRBV6-3, with 8 nucleotides matching TRBD1. Germline loops: CDR1 MNHEY, CDR2 SVGEGT. The CDR3 consists of 15 residues. V was clipped by 4 bases and J by 3 bases; unmatched bases: 8. Here the CDR3 reads CASSSPWTGYYEQYF. The CDR3 nucleotides are TGTGCCAGCAGTTCCCCCTGGACAGGGTACTACGAGCAGTACTTC.

V gene TRBV15 combines with J gene TRBJ1-1; D not certain. CDR1 is LNHNV, CDR2 YYDKDF, per germline (reference sequence). With 3 bases removed from V and 1 base from J, the gap between germline ends came to 12 bases. This CDR3 contains 15 residues. Here the CDR3 reads CATSRGGLGNTEAFF. CDR3 sequence (DNA): TGTGCCACCAGCAGGGGAGGGCTGGGGAACACTGAAGCTTTCTTT.

J is TRBJ2-5 and V is TRBV29-1; 7 bases map to TRBD1. V was pared by 3 bases and J by 0 bases, with 7 bases of the junction left unmatched. The V gene's germline CDR1 is SQVTM and CDR2 ANQGSEA. CDR3 length: 15 residues. CDR3 coding DNA: TGCAGCGTTGACGGGAACAGGGGCTACCAAGAGACCCAGTACTTC. This translates into CSVDGNRGYQETQYF.

This clonotype was observed a handful of times. One end of the junction fails to match germline, which may point to a read error. This chain joins TRBV2 and TRBJ2-1; TRBD2 aligns across 11 bases. The CDR3 consists of 16 residues. The germline CDR1 and CDR2 sequences are SNHLY and FYNNEI. The CDR3 loop is CASSEALAGGLYRGGF. The CDR3 bases are TGTGCCAGCAGTGAAGCTCTAGCGGGGGGCTTGTACCGGGGTGGATTC.

CDR3 DNA: TGTGCCAGCGCAAGACTAGCGGGTTTGAATGAGCAGTTCTTC. This translates into CASARLAGLNEQFF. This chain connects TRBV6-1 to TRBJ2-1, with 10 bases matching TRBD2. Trimming took 8 bases from V and 7 from J; bases not matched to a gene: 8. This CDR3 spans 14 amino acids. The germline gives CDR1 MNHNS, CDR2 SASEGT.

This clonotype was found a few times. The chain uses TRBV5-1 and TRBJ2-5; D not certain. V was pared by 3 bases and J by 2 bases, with 11 bases between. Germline lookup yields CDR1 SGHRS and CDR2 YFSETQ. The CDR3 contains 14 residues. This CDR3 is CASSWSDPQETQYF. The CDR3 coding sequence is TGCGCCAGCAGCTGGTCCGACCCACAAGAGACCCAGTACTTC.

V usage is TRBV3-1 and J usage is TRBJ1-2; unclear D gene. V shed 0 bases and J shed 1 base, with 6 bases lying between them. The germline gives CDR1 LGHDT, CDR2 YNNKEL (reference sequence). CDR3 length: 14 residues. CDR3 region: CASSQEGYNYGYTF. Here the CDR3 DNA reads TGTGCCAGCAGCCAAGAAGGATATAACTATGGCTACACCTTC.

This clonotype was detected only a few times. J is TRBJ1-1 and V is TRBV12-3 or TRBV12-4, with D maybe TRBD1 (6 bases). This CDR3 comprises 13 residues. Trimming removed 5 bases from V and 3 bases from J, with 10 bases in between. In DNA, the CDR3 is TGTGCCAGCAGTCAGGGGTGGGACACTGAAGCTTTCTTT. Its translation: CASSQGWDTEAFF.

The rearrangement uses TRBV11-1 and TRBJ2-5; maybe TRBD1 (6 bases). V was cut by 5 bases and J by 3 bases, with 10 bases left in between. The CDR3 has 13 residues. Per germline, CDR1 SGHAT and CDR2 FQDESV (reference sequence). In DNA form, the CDR3 reads TGTGCCAGCAGCGCCTACAGGGAAGAGACCCAGTACTTC. Its protein is CASSAYREETQYF.

This clonotype appeared many times. V is TRBV12-3 or TRBV12-4 and J is TRBJ1-2; D ambiguous. This CDR3 comprises 13 residues. The V end lost 4 bases, the J end lost 7 bases, and 13 bases lay between the germline ends. The DNA for the CDR3 is TGTGCCAGCAGTTCCGCATTCCGGAGTGGCTACACCTTC. Amino acids: CASSSAFRSGYTF.

The genes are TRBV18 and TRBJ2-5; TRBD2 matches at 12 bases. With V trimmed by 1 base and J by 6 bases, 3 bases remained unmatched. The CDR3 is made up of 15 amino acids. CDR1 and CDR2 from the germline V gene are KGHSH and LQKENI. The CDR3 bases are TGTGCCAGCTCACCACTGCGGACTAGCGGGAAGACCCAGTACTTC. Its translation: CASSPLRTSGKTQYF.

J is TRBJ1-3 and V is TRBV10-3; the D gene is possibly TRBD1 (5 bases). Trimming pared 0 bases from V and 0 bases from J, leaving 12 bases between. In germline, CDR1 is ENHRY, CDR2 SYGVKD. The CDR3 is 17 amino acids. This CDR3 reads CAISESRDAVSGNTIYF. The DNA for the CDR3 is TGTGCCATCAGTGAGTCAAGGGACGCCGTCTCTGGAAACACCATATATTTT.

In this sample, this clonotype turned up many times. This sequence joins TRBV5-1 and TRBJ2-5, with D maybe TRBD2 (6 bases). V was pared by 4 bases and J by 2 bases, with 9 bases between. The CDR3 contains 13 residues. The germline V gene encodes CDR1 SGHRS and CDR2 YFSETQ. CDR3 nucleotides: TGCGCCAGCAGCAGGGGACTTCAAGAGACCCAGTACTTC. Translating gives CASSRGLQETQYF.

This chain uses TRBV6-5 with TRBJ2-3; weak D call: TRBD2 (6 bases). CDR1 and CDR2 (germline): MNHEY, SVGAGI. The CDR3 spans 15 residues. V was clipped by 2 bases and J by 2 bases, with 11 bases between them. CDR3 in amino acids: CASSYSRDFTDTQYF. The CDR3 coding sequence is TGTGCCAGCAGTTACAGCCGGGACTTCACAGATACGCAGTATTTT.